A selection of T cell receptor beta chains follows, all from one sample in a study of blood T cell repertoires in COVID-19. Profiled with immunoSEQ multiplex PCR; TCRdb holds only in-frame clones, not every one. The sample gives fewer than 300,000 clones, approximately 87% of which show up once; over 9.5% is in the top ten. Material: peripheral blood. These receptors all stem from a young woman with COVID-19, enrolled during active disease. The CDR3 runs from the conserved cysteine through the conserved F or W. The D gene is left open where the match is weak. The size entry is marked missing in some rows and otherwise reads once, few, many or a size class.

V: TRBV21-1; D: .; size: .; length: 13; J: TRBJ2-1; CDR3: CASSTWGGNEQFF; DNA: TGTGCCAGCAGCACATGGGGGGGCAATGAGCAGTTCTTC
V: TRBV25-1; D: TRBD2; size: .; length: 14; J: TRBJ2-3; CDR3: CASKVWGEGDTQYF; DNA: TGTGCCAGCAAAGTGTGGGGGGAGGGCGATACGCAGTATTTT
V: TRBV2; D: .; size: .; length: 13; J: TRBJ2-1; CDR3: CASSPNGYNEQFF; DNA: TGTGCCAGCAGTCCGAACGGCTACAATGAGCAGTTCTTC
V: TRBV3-1/TRBV3-2; D: TRBD1; size: .; length: 14; J: TRBJ1-3; CDR3: CASSPTGSGNTIYF; DNA: TGTGCCAGCAGCCCGACAGGGTCTGGAAACACCATATATTTT
V: TRBV19; D: .; size: .; length: 11; J: TRBJ2-1; CDR3: CASSMVGRPFF; DNA: TGTGCCAGTAGTATGGTAGGGAGACCGTTCTTC
V: TRBV29-1; D: TRBD1; size: .; length: 14; J: TRBJ2-7; CDR3: CSVEKMDRVGEQYF; DNA: TGCAGCGTTGAGAAGATGGACAGGGTAGGCGAGCAGTACTTC
V: TRBV2; D: TRBD2; size: .; length: 17; J: TRBJ2-6; CDR3: CASSGLAGLSGANVLTF; DNA: TGTGCCAGCAGTGGACTAGCGGGCCTCTCTGGGGCCAACGTCCTGACTTTC
V: TRBV19; D: TRBD1; size: .; length: 14; J: TRBJ2-5; CDR3: CASSTDRALETQYF; DNA: TGTGCCAGTAGTACGGACAGGGCACTGGAGACCCAGTACTTC
V: TRBV18; D: .; size: few; length: 13; J: TRBJ2-1; CDR3: CASSSTGYNEQFF; DNA: TGTGCCAGCTCGTCAACAGGGTACAATGAGCAGTTCTTC
V: TRBV4-1; D: TRBD2; size: once; length: 17; J: TRBJ2-5; CDR3: CASSQLGTSGVRETQYF; DNA: TGCGCCAGCAGCCAACTTGGGACTAGCGGGGTAAGGGAGACCCAGTACTTC
V: TRBV3-1/TRBV3-2; D: TRBD1; size: .; length: 14; J: TRBJ1-1; CDR3: CASSRQGVGTEAFF; DNA: TGTGCCAGCAGCCGACAGGGTGTGGGAACTGAAGCTTTCTTT
V: TRBV6-6; D: TRBD1; size: .; length: 15; J: TRBJ2-7; CDR3: CASSFIGQGADEQYF; DNA: TGTGCCAGCAGTTTTATCGGACAGGGGGCGGACGAGCAGTACTTC
V: TRBV4-2; D: TRBD2; size: .; length: 15; J: TRBJ2-7; CDR3: CASSPTLSGGYEQYF; DNA: TGTGCCAGCAGCCCCACCCTGTCGGGGGGCTACGAGCAGTACTTC
V: TRBV10-3; D: TRBD1; size: .; length: 13; J: TRBJ2-7; CDR3: CATRQGVGYEQYF; DNA: TGTGCCACAAGACAGGGGGTCGGGTACGAGCAGTACTTC
V: TRBV10-3; D: .; size: .; length: 14; J: TRBJ2-5; CDR3: CAIRDSMYQETQYF; DNA: TGTGCCATCAGGGACTCAATGTACCAAGAGACCCAGTACTTC
V: TRBV5-8; D: TRBD1; size: .; length: 18; J: TRBJ1-5; CDR3: CASSLVGQGIRINQPQHF; DNA: TGTGCCAGCAGCTTGGTGGGACAGGGTATCCGAATAAATCAGCCCCAGCATTTT
V: TRBV11-2; D: .; size: .; length: 16; J: TRBJ1-6; CDR3: CASSSTVHSYNSPLHF; DNA: TGTGCCAGCAGCTCGACAGTGCACTCCTATAATTCACCCCTCCACTTT
V: TRBV11-3; D: TRBD2; size: .; length: 16; J: TRBJ2-2; CDR3: CASSPGLAGGTGELFF; DNA: TGTGCCAGCAGCCCGGGACTAGCGGGGGGCACCGGGGAGCTGTTTTTT
V: TRBV21-1; D: .; size: once; length: 12; J: TRBJ1-1; CDR3: CARPLAYTEAFF; DNA: TGTGCCAGACCCCTAGCCTACACTGAAGCTTTCTTT
V: TRBV2; D: TRBD2; size: .; length: 14; J: TRBJ2-3; CDR3: CASGGLVKTDTQYF; DNA: TGTGCCAGCGGAGGACTAGTGAAGACAGATACGCAGTATTTT
V: TRBV18; D: .; size: .; length: 15; J: TRBJ1-5; CDR3: CASSPPGGRNQPQHF; DNA: TGTGCCAGCTCACCCCCGGGGGGGAGAAATCAGCCCCAGCATTTT
V: TRBV19; D: TRBD2; size: .; length: 12; J: TRBJ2-5; CDR3: CASSPGGETQYF; DNA: TGTGCCAGTAGTCCGGGGGGGGAGACCCAGTACTTC
V: TRBV6-4; D: TRBD2; size: .; length: 14; J: TRBJ2-7; CDR3: CASSRRGGGYEQYF; DNA: TGTGCCAGCAGCCGTCGGGGGGGTGGATACGAGCAGTACTTC
V: TRBV12-3/TRBV12-4; D: .; size: .; length: 12; J: TRBJ2-1; CDR3: CASSSIELEQFF; DNA: TGTGCCAGCAGTTCCATAGAACTTGAGCAGTTCTTC
V: TRBV25-1; D: TRBD1; size: .; length: 13; J: TRBJ2-7; CDR3: CASRKGATYEQYF; DNA: TGTGCCAGCAGAAAGGGGGCTACCTACGAGCAGTACTTC
V: TRBV5-4; D: TRBD2; size: .; length: 16; J: TRBJ2-1; CDR3: CASSTGGGAGQGEQFF; DNA: TGTGCCAGCAGCACCGGCGGGGGGGCAGGGCAGGGTGAGCAGTTCTTC
V: TRBV20-1; D: TRBD1; size: .; length: 11; J: TRBJ1-1; CDR3: CSATGTGGWFF; DNA: TGCAGTGCAACCGGGACAGGGGGCTGGTTCTTT
V: TRBV10-1; D: .; size: .; length: 12; J: TRBJ2-5; CDR3: CASSADQETQYF; DNA: TGCGCCAGCAGTGCAGATCAAGAGACCCAGTACTTC
V: TRBV14; D: .; size: .; length: 16; J: TRBJ2-2; CDR3: CASSQDLTPKTGELFF; DNA: TGTGCCAGCAGCCAAGACCTCACACCGAAGACCGGGGAGCTGTTTTTT
V: TRBV9; D: TRBD2; size: .; length: 16; J: TRBJ2-3; CDR3: CASSAGGGRGTDTQYF; DNA: TGTGCCAGCAGCGCCGGCGGGGGGCGGGGCACAGATACGCAGTATTTT
V: TRBV27; D: .; size: .; length: 13; J: TRBJ2-1; CDR3: CASSSYLHNEQFF; DNA: TGTGCCAGCAGTTCTTATCTACACAATGAGCAGTTCTTC
V: TRBV2; D: TRBD1; size: .; length: 14; J: TRBJ1-1; CDR3: CASSTPGGTEKAFF; DNA: TGTGCCAGCAGTACCCCAGGGGGGACAGAAAAAGCTTTCTTT
V: TRBV5-4; D: TRBD2; size: .; length: 15; J: TRBJ2-5; CDR3: CASSPGLAGLETQYF; DNA: TGTGCCAGCAGCCCCGGACTAGCGGGGCTAGAGACCCAGTACTTC
V: TRBV20-1; D: .; size: .; length: 13; J: TRBJ1-5; CDR3: CSASLYSNQPQHF; DNA: TGCAGTGCTAGTTTATATAGCAATCAGCCCCAGCATTTT
V: TRBV4-2; D: TRBD2; size: .; length: 14; J: TRBJ2-7; CDR3: CASSERGASYEQYF; DNA: TGTGCCAGCAGCGAGCGGGGGGCCTCCTACGAGCAGTACTTC
V: TRBV11-2; D: .; size: .; length: 17; J: TRBJ2-4; CDR3: CASSLDNRLLAKNIQYF; DNA: TGTGCCAGCAGCTTAGATAACAGACTACTAGCCAAAAACATTCAGTACTTC
V: TRBV10-3; D: TRBD1; size: .; length: 16; J: TRBJ1-3; CDR3: CAISPGTGASGNTIYF; DNA: TGTGCCATCAGTCCCGGGACAGGGGCCTCTGGAAACACCATATATTTT
V: TRBV19; D: .; size: .; length: 15; J: TRBJ1-4; CDR3: CASSALQFSNEKLFF; DNA: TGTGCCAGTAGTGCCCTACAGTTTTCTAATGAAAAACTGTTTTTT
V: TRBV23-1; D: .; size: .; length: 11; J: TRBJ2-7; CDR3: CASSPRAGQYF; DNA: TGCGCCAGCAGTCCCCGGGCGGGCCAGTACTTC
V: TRBV9; D: TRBD2; size: .; length: 16; J: TRBJ2-3; CDR3: CASSAGGLAGGDTQYF; DNA: TGTGCCAGCAGCGCCGGTGGACTAGCGGGGGGAGATACGCAGTATTTT
V: TRBV3-1/TRBV3-2; D: .; size: .; length: 15; J: TRBJ1-3; CDR3: CASSPDRSSGNTIYF; DNA: TGTGCCAGCAGCCCTGACAGGAGCTCTGGAAACACCATATATTTT
V: TRBV5-4; D: .; size: .; length: 18; J: TRBJ1-3; CDR3: CASSLAGRGSFSGNTIYF; DNA: TGTGCCAGCAGCTTGGCCGGGAGGGGGAGTTTCTCTGGAAACACCATATATTTT
V: TRBV10-3; D: .; size: .; length: 13; J: TRBJ1-1; CDR3: CAISDSRPFVAFF; DNA: TGTGCCATCAGCGACAGCCGGCCCTTTGTAGCTTTCTTT
V: TRBV5-1; D: TRBD2; size: .; length: 15; J: TRBJ2-3; CDR3: CASSLGRGGSSTQYF; DNA: TGCGCCAGCAGCTTGGGGCGGGGGGGCAGTAGTACGCAGTATTTT
V: TRBV12-2; D: .; size: .; length: 16; J: TRBJ1-1; CDR3: CASRLVRTGRNTEAFF; DNA: TGTGCAAGTCGCTTAGTTCGGACAGGGCGGAACACTGAAGCTTTCTTT
V: TRBV2; D: TRBD2; size: once; length: 15; J: TRBJ2-5; CDR3: CASSVYSGGSTTQYF; DNA: TGTGCCAGCAGTGTTTATAGCGGGGGATCTACCACCCAGTACTTC
V: TRBV7-9; D: TRBD1; size: .; length: 13; J: TRBJ2-7; CDR3: CASSSRTGREQYF; DNA: TGTGCCAGCAGTTCCCGGACAGGGCGTGAGCAGTACTTC
V: TRBV6-5; D: .; size: .; length: 12; J: TRBJ2-7; CDR3: CASSYRRGEQYF; DNA: TGTGCCAGCAGTTACAGGCGGGGCGAGCAGTACTTC
V: TRBV19; D: TRBD1; size: .; length: 14; J: TRBJ1-6; CDR3: CAGRDSSTGSPLHF; DNA: TGTGCCGGACGGGACAGTTCGACCGGTTCACCCCTCCACTTT
V: TRBV6-5; D: .; size: .; length: 13; J: TRBJ2-7; CDR3: CASSYTDSYEQYF; DNA: TGTGCCAGCAGTTACACAGACAGCTACGAGCAGTACTTC
V: TRBV19; D: TRBD2; size: .; length: 15; J: TRBJ2-7; CDR3: CASSIGSGGAYEQYF; DNA: TGTGCCAGTAGTATAGGCAGCGGGGGGGCTTACGAGCAGTACTTC
V: TRBV19; D: TRBD1; size: .; length: 14; J: TRBJ1-1; CDR3: CASSINRGNTEAFF; DNA: TGTGCCAGTAGTATTAACAGGGGGAACACTGAAGCTTTCTTT
V: TRBV12-3/TRBV12-4; D: TRBD1; size: .; length: 13; J: TRBJ1-1; CDR3: CASRLDRGTEAFF; DNA: TGTGCCAGCAGACTTGACAGGGGCACTGAAGCTTTCTTT
V: TRBV7-9; D: TRBD2; size: once; length: 17; J: TRBJ2-1; CDR3: CASSPYSGGTPPHEQFF; DNA: TGTGCCAGCAGCCCTTATAGCGGGGGGACCCCCCCGCATGAGCAGTTCTTC